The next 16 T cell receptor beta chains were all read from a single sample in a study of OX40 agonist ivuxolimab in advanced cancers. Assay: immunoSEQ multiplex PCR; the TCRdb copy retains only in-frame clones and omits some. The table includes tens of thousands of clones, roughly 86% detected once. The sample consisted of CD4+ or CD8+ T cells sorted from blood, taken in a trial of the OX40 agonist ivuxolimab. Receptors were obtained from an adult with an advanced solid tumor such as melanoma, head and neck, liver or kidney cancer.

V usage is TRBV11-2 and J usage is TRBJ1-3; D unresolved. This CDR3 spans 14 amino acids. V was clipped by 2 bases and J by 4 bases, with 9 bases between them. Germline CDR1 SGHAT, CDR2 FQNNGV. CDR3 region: CASSLRNGGNTIYF. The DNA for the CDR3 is TGTGCCAGCAGCTTACGGAACGGGGGAAACACCATATATTTT.

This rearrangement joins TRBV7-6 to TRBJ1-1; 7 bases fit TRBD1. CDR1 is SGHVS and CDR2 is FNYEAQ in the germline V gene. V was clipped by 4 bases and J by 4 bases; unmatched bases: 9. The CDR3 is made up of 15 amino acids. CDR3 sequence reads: CASSWRQGYPTEAFF. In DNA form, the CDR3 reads TGTGCCAGCAGCTGGAGACAGGGTTACCCCACTGAAGCTTTCTTT.

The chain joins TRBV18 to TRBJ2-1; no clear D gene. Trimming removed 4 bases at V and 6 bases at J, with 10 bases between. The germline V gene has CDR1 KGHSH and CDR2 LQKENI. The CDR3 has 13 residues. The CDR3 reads CASSRERGNEQFF. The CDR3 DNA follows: TGTGCCAGCTCACGCGAGCGCGGCAATGAGCAGTTCTTC.

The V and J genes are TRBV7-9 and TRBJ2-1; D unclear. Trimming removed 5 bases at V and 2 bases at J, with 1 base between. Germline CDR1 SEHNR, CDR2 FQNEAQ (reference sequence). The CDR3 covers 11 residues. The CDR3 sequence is CASSAYNEQFF. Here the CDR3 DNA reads TGTGCCAGCAGCGCCTACAATGAGCAGTTCTTC. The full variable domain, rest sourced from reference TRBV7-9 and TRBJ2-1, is DTGVSQNPRHKITKRGQNVTFRCDPISEHNRLYWYRQTLGQGPEFLTYFQNEAQLEKSRLLSDRFSAERPKGSFSTLEIQRTEQGDSAMYLCASSAYNEQFFGPGTRLTVL.

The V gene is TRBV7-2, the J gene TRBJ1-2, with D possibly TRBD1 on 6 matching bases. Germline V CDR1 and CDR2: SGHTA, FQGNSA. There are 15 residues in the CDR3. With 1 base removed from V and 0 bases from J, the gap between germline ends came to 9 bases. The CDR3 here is CASSLEGGANYGYTF. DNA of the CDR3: TGTGCCAGCAGCTTAGAGGGGGGAGCTAACTATGGCTACACCTTC.

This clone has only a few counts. CDR3 nucleotide sequence: TGTGCCAGCAGTTACTTCCGGGAAAGGGAGCCCCAGCATTTT. It specifies CASSYFREREPQHF. The rearrangement uses TRBV6-5 and TRBJ1-5, with D unclear. The CDR3 runs 14 residues. V lost 1 base and J 8 bases, leaving 12 bases between the germline ends. CDR1 and CDR2 from the germline V gene are MNHEY and SVGAGI.

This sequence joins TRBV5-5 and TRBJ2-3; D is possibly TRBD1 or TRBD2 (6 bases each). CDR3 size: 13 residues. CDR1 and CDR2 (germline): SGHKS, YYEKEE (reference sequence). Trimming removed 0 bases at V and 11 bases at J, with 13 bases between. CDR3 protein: CASSLEWGARQYF. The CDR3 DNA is TGTGCCAGCAGCTTGGAGTGGGGGGCGAGGCAGTATTTT.

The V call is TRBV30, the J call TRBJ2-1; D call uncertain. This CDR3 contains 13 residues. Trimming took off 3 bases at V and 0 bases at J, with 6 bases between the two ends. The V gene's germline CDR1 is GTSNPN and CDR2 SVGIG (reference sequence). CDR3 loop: CAWRESSYNEQFF. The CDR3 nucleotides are TGTGCCTGGAGGGAGAGCTCCTACAATGAGCAGTTCTTC. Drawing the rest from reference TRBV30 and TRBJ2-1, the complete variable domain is SQTIHQWPATLVQPVGSPLSLECTVEGTSNPNLYWYRQAAGRGLQLLFYSVGIGQISSEVPQNLSASRPQDRQFILSSKKLLLSDSGFYLCAWRESSYNEQFFGPGTRLTVL.

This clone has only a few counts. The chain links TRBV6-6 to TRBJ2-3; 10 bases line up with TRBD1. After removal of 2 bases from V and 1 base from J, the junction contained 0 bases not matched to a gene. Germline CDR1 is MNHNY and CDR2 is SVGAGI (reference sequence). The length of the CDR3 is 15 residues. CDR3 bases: TGTGCCAGCAGTTACGGGACAGGGGGCACAGATACGCAGTATTTT. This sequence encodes CASSYGTGGTDTQYF.

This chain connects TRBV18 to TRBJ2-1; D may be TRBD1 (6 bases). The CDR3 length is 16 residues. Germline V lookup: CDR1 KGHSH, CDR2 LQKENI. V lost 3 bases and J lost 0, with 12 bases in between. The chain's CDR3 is CASSPSQGSSYNEQFF. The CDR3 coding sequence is TGTGCCAGCTCACCGTCGCAGGGGAGCTCCTACAATGAGCAGTTCTTC.

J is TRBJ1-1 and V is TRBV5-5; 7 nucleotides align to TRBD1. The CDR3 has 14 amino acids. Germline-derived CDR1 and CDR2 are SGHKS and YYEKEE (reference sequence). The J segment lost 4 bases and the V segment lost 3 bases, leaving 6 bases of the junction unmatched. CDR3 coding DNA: TGTGCCAGCAGCTCCCGGGACAGATTCACTGAAGCTTTCTTT. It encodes CASSSRDRFTEAFF.

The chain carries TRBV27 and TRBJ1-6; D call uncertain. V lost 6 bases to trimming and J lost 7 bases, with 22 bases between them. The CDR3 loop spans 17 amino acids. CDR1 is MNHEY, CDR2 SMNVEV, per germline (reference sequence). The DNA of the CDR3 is TGTGCCAGCAGCACCCAGTCCCCCTGGCAGGTCAATTCACCCCTCCACTTT. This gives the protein CASSTQSPWQVNSPLHF.

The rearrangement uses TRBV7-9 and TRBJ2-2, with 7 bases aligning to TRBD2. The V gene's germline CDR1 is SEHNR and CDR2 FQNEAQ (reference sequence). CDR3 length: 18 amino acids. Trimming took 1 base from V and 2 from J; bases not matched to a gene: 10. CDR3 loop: CASSLGPVASGNTGELFF. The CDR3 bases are TGTGCCAGCAGCTTAGGCCCTGTCGCTAGCGGAAACACCGGGGAGCTGTTTTTT.

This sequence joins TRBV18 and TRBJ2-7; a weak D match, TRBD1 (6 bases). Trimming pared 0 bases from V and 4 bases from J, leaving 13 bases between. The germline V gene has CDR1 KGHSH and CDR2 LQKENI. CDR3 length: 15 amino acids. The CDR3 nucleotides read TGTGCCAGCTCACCACCGGGCACAGGGTGGTACGAGCAGTACTTC. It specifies CASSPPGTGWYEQYF. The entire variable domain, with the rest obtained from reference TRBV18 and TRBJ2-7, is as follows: NAGVMQNPRHLVRRRGQEARLRCSPMKGHSHVYWYRQLPEEGLKFMVYLQKENIIDESGMPKERFSAEFPKEGPSILRIQQVVRGDSAAYFCASSPPGTGWYEQYFGPGTRLTVT.

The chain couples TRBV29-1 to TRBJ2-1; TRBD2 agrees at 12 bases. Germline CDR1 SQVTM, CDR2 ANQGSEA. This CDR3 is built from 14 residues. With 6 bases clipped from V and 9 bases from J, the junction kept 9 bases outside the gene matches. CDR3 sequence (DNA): TGCAGCGTGCGACTAGCGGGAGACTATGGTGAGCAGTTCTTC. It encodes CSVRLAGDYGEQFF.

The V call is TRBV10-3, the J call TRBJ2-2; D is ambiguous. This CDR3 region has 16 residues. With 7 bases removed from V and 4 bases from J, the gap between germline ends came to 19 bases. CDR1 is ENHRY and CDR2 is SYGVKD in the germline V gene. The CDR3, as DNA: TGTGCCATCAAAACGACCAGCGACGTAGCCACCGGGGAGCTGTTTTTT. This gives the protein CAIKTTSDVATGELFF.